The clone carrying this T cell receptor beta chain was found once. The CDR3 consists of 14 residues. Trimming took 8 bases from V and 2 from J, leaving 12 bases between them. Germline V gene data show CDR1 as SNHLY and CDR2 as FYNNEI. The data stem from a study of T cell changes during pregnancy in multiple sclerosis. Assay: immunoSEQ multiplex PCR; the TCRdb copy retains only in-frame clones and omits some. The sample carries under 95,000 clones, around 90% recorded once. The source material was CD4+ T cells from peripheral blood mononuclear cells, sampled before pregnancy. The V gene is TRBV2, the J gene TRBJ1-4, with D perhaps matching TRBD1 (5 bases). This sequence was found in a female donor with multiple sclerosis, enrolled in a pregnancy study. The CDR3 region has the DNA TGTGCCAGCCAAGGGAGGGGCACTAATGAAAAACTGTTTTTT. Translation: CASQGRGTNEKLFF.